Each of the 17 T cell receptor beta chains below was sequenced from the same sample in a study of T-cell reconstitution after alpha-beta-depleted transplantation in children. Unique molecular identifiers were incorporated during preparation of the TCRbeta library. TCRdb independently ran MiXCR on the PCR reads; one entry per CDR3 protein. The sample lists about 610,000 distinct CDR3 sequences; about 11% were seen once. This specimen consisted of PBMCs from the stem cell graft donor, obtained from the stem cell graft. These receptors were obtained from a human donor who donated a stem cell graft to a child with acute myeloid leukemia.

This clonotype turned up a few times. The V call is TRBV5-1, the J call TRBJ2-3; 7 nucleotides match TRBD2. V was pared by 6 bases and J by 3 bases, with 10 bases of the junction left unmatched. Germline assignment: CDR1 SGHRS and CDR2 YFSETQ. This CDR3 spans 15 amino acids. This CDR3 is CASTVGGSLTDTQYF. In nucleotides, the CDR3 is TGCGCCAGCACTGTGGGCGGGAGCCTGACAGATACGCAGTATTTT. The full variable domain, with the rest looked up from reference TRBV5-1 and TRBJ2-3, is KAGVTQTPRYLIKTRGQQVTLSCSPISGHRSVSWYQQTPGQGLQFLFEYFSETQRNKGNFPGRFSGRQFSNSRSEMNVSTLELGDSALYLCASTVGGSLTDTQYFGPGTRLTVL.

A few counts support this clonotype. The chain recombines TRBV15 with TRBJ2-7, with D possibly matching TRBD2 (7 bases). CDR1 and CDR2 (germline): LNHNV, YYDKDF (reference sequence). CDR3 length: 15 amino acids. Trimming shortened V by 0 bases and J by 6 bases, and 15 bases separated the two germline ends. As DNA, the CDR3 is TGTGCCACCAGCAGAGATCATGTGGGAGGGGGCGAGCAGTACTTC. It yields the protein CATSRDHVGGGEQYF.

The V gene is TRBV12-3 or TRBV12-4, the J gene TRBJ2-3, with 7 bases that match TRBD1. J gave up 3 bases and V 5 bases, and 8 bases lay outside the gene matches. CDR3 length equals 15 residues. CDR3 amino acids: CASSEADRVTDTQYF. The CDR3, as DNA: TGTGCCAGCAGTGAGGCTGACAGGGTGACAGATACGCAGTATTTT.

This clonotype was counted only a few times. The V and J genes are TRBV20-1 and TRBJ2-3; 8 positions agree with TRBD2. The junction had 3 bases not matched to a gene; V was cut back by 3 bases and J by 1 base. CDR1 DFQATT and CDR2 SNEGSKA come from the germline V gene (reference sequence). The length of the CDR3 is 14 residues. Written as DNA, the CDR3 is TGCAGTGCTAGGCCGGGACTAGGCACAGATACGCAGTATTTT. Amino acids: CSARPGLGTDTQYF.

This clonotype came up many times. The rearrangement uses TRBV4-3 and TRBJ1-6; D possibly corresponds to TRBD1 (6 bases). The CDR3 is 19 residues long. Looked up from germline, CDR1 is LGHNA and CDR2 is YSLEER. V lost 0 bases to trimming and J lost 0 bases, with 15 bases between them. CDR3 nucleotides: TGCGCCAGCAGCCAAGATTGGGGGGCTTCGAGCTCCTATAATTCACCCCTCCACTTT. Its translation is CASSQDWGASSSYNSPLHF.

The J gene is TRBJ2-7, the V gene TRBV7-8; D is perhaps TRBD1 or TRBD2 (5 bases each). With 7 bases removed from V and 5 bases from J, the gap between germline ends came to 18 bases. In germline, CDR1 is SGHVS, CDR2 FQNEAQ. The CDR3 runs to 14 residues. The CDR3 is CASNQGSRDHEQYF. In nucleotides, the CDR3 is TGTGCCAGCAACCAGGGATCTAGGGACCACGAGCAGTACTTC.

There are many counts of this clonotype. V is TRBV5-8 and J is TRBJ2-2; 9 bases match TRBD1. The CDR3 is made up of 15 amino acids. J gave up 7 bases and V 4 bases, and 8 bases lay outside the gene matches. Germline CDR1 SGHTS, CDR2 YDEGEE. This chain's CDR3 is CASSAGTGRSGELFF. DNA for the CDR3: TGTGCCAGCAGCGCCGGGACAGGGAGGAGCGGGGAGCTGTTTTTT.

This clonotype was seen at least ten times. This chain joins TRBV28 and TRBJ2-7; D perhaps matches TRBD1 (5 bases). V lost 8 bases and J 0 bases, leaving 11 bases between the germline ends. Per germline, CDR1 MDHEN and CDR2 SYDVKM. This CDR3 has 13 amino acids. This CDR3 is CASRRQSSYEQYF. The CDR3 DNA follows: TGTGCCAGCCGTAGACAGAGCTCCTACGAGCAGTACTTC.

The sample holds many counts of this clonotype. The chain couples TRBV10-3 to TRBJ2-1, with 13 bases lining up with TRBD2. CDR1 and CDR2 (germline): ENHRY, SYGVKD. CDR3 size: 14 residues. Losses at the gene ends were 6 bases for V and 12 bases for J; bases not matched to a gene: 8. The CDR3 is CAIRSELAGGGQFF. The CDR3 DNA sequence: TGTGCCATCAGATCCGAACTAGCGGGAGGGGGGCAGTTCTTC.

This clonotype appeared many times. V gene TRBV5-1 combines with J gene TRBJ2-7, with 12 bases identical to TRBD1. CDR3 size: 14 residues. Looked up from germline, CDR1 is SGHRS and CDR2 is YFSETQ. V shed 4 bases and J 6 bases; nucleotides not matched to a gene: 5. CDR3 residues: CASSPGTGGSEQYF. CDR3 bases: TGCGCCAGCAGCCCCGGGACAGGGGGCTCCGAGCAGTACTTC.

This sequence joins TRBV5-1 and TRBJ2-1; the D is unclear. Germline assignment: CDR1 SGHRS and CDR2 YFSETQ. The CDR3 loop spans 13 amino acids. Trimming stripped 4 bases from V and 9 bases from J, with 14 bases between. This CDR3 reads CASSPFRVGEQFF. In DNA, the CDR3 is TGCGCCAGCAGCCCCTTCCGCGTTGGTGAGCAGTTCTTC.

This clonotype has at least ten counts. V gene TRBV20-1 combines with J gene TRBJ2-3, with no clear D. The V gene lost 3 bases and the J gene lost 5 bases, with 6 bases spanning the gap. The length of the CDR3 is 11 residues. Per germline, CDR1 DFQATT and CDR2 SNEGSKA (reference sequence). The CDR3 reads CSASWQDTQYF. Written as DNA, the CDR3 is TGCAGTGCTAGTTGGCAAGATACGCAGTATTTT.

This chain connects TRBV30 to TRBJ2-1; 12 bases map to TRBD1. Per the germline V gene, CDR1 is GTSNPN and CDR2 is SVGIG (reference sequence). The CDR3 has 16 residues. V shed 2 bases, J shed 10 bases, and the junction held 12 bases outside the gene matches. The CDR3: CAWSPSRDRGRVEQFF. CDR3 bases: TGTGCCTGGAGTCCGTCCCGGGACAGGGGGCGAGTAGAGCAGTTCTTC.

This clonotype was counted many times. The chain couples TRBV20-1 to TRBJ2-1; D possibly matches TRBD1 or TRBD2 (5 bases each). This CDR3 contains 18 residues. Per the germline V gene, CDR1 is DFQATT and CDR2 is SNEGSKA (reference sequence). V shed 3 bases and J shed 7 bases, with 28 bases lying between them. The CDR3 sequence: CSASPPTGRGVDWNEQFF. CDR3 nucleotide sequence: TGCAGTGCTAGCCCCCCCACGGGGAGAGGGGTGGATTGGAATGAGCAGTTCTTC.

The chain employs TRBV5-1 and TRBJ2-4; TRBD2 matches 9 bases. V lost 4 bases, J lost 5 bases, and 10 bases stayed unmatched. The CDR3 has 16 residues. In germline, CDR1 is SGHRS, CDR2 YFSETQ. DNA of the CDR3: TGCGCCAGCAGCGGCGGTAGCGGGAGCGGCGAAAACATTCAGTACTTC. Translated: CASSGGSGSGENIQYF.

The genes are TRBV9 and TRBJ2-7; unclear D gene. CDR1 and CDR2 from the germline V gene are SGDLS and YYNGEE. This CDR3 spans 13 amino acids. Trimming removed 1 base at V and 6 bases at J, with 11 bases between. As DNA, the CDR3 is TGTGCCAGCAGCGTATCTAGTCCTGGCGAGCAGTACTTC. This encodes CASSVSSPGEQYF.

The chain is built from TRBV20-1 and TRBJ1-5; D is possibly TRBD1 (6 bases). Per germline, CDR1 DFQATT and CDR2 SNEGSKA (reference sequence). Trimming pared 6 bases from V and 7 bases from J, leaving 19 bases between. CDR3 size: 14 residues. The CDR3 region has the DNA TGCAGTGCCACAGTCGGGGGCGCGGGGCAGCCCCAGCATTTT. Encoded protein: CSATVGGAGQPQHF.